These 17 T cell receptor beta chains came from one sample sequenced in a study of blood T cell repertoires in COVID-19. Clones were sequenced by immunoSEQ multiplex PCR, and TCRdb holds only the in-frame ones, with some missing. The data contain around 370,000 clones, around 90% of them singletons. Sequencing was performed on PBMCs or T cells enriched from blood (not recorded which). Every receptor here comes from a woman between 18 and 29 years old who had recovered from COVID-19.

This clone was counted a few times. The chain combines TRBV6-2 or TRBV6-3 with TRBJ2-7; TRBD1 aligns across 7 bases. The V gene end was trimmed by 5 bases and the J gene end by 5 bases; junction bases not matched to a gene: 3. Germline V gives CDR1 MNHEY, CDR2 SVGEGT. This CDR3 has 12 residues. The CDR3 DNA is TGTGCCAGCAGTCGACAGGGCAACGAGCAGTACTTC. Its translation: CASSRQGNEQYF.

The CDR3 reads CASSFGTVNEQFF. The CDR3 DNA is TGTGCCAGCAGCTTCGGGACTGTCAATGAGCAGTTCTTC. The chain carries TRBV5-6 and TRBJ2-1; maybe TRBD2 (6 bases). The CDR3 is 13 amino acids. The ends were cut back, 2 bases at V and 6 bases at J, with 9 bases in the middle. Germline CDR1 is SGHDT and CDR2 is YYEEEE.

The V gene is TRBV7-2, the J gene TRBJ1-6; D is undetermined. Per germline, CDR1 SGHTA and CDR2 FQGNSA. Between the trimmed V and J ends, which lost 7 bases and 3 bases, there was a span of 13 bases. This CDR3 has 15 amino acids. Written as DNA, the CDR3 is TGTGCCAGCACCGGTGGAACAGTCTATAATTCACCCCTCCACTTT. This encodes CASTGGTVYNSPLHF.

The chain is built from TRBV28 and TRBJ1-2; no firm D call. The CDR3 spans 12 residues. Germline CDR1 MDHEN, CDR2 SYDVKM. Trimming removed 2 bases at V and 4 bases at J, with 5 bases between. The DNA for the CDR3 is TGTGCCAGCAGTTTAGCGGGCTATGGCTACACCTTC. It specifies CASSLAGYGYTF.

This clone was counted once. J is TRBJ1-6 and V is TRBV7-9; D might be TRBD1 (6 bases). V gave up 5 bases and J gave up 9 bases, with 20 bases separating them. Germline assignment: CDR1 SEHNR and CDR2 FQNEAQ (reference sequence). The CDR3 is 16 residues long. As DNA, the CDR3 is TGTGCCAGCAGCCCTGGGGGCACCACTACCCCTTCACCCCTCCACTTT. Its protein is CASSPGGTTTPSPLHF.

The chain recombines TRBV28 with TRBJ1-2; TRBD1 matches at 8 bases. This CDR3 has 14 residues. With V trimmed by 5 bases and J by 4 bases, 6 bases remained unmatched. CDR1 MDHEN and CDR2 SYDVKM come from the germline V gene. CDR3 nucleotide sequence: TGTGCCAGCAGTCCGGGGACAGGTGGCTATGGCTACACCTTC. Residues: CASSPGTGGYGYTF.

The chain carries TRBV11-2 and TRBJ1-2; 8 nucleotides agree with TRBD1. The germline V gene encodes CDR1 SGHAT and CDR2 FQNNGV. CDR3 length: 14 amino acids. Trimming removed 7 bases from V and 2 bases from J; junction bases left unmatched: 6. Here the CDR3 reads CASTPRTGNYGYTF. The CDR3 DNA reads as TGTGCCAGCACCCCACGGACAGGGAACTATGGCTACACCTTC.

The rearrangement links TRBV9 to TRBJ2-1; TRBD2 agrees at 15 bases. CDR3 length: 18 amino acids. The germline V gene encodes CDR1 SGDLS and CDR2 YYNGEE. Trimming removed 6 bases from V and 1 base from J; junction bases left unmatched: 8. The CDR3 bases are TGTGCCAGCACCCCGGGACTAGCGGGGGGTCCGTCCTACAATGAGCAGTTCTTC. Translation gives CASTPGLAGGPSYNEQFF.

This chain uses TRBV6-2 or TRBV6-3 with TRBJ2-7; TRBD2 agrees at 13 bases. This CDR3 spans 15 amino acids. Germline V gene lookup returns CDR1 MNHEY and CDR2 SVGEGT. V shed 4 bases and J 4 bases; nucleotides not matched to a gene: 4. CDR3 in DNA: TGTGCCAGCAGTTGGGGGACTAGCGGGGTTTACGAGCAGTACTTC. Residues: CASSWGTSGVYEQYF.

This clone showed up just a few times. One junction end does not reproduce the germline sequence, and a read error may be involved. The CDR3 coding sequence is TGTGCTAGCAGCCCCCCCAGGGAGGCGAACTTAAATCAGCCCCAGCATTTT. Amino acids: CASSPPREANLNQPQHF. The chain uses TRBV7-7 and TRBJ1-5, with a weak D call TRBD1 (5 bases). Germline V lookup: CDR1 SSHAT, CDR2 FNYEAQ (reference sequence). The CDR3 is made up of 17 amino acids.

The genes are TRBV5-1 and TRBJ1-1, with TRBD1 identical over 7 bases. V dropped 4 bases and J dropped 4; count of bases not matched to a gene: 7. CDR1 and CDR2 (germline): SGHRS, YFSETQ. The CDR3 length is 14 residues. The CDR3 spells CASSRQTGTTEAFF. CDR3 DNA: TGCGCCAGCAGCCGCCAGACAGGGACCACTGAAGCTTTCTTT. The variable domain in full, with the rest retrieved from reference TRBV5-1 and TRBJ1-1, is KAGVTQTPRYLIKTRGQQVTLSCSPISGHRSVSWYQQTPGQGLQFLFEYFSETQRNKGNFPGRFSGRQFSNSRSEMNVSTLELGDSALYLCASSRQTGTTEAFFGQGTRLTVV.

The CDR3 is CASSPSPNYGYTF. The CDR3 DNA follows: TGTGCCAGCAGTCCCAGTCCCAACTATGGCTACACCTTC. The rearrangement links TRBV7-6 to TRBJ1-2; D remains unclear. The CDR3 totals 13 residues. Germline V gene data show CDR1 as SGHVS and CDR2 as FNYEAQ. V shed 6 bases and J shed 2 bases, with 10 bases lying between them.

J is TRBJ2-7 and V is TRBV7-3; weak D call: TRBD1 (5 bases). CDR3 length: 13 residues. The germline CDR1 and CDR2 sequences are SGHTA and FQGTGA. V was shortened by 5 bases and J by 1 base, with 9 bases between the two germline ends. The CDR3 nucleotides are TGTGCCAGCAGCATGACAGATTCCTACGAGCAGTACTTC. Translated, it gives CASSMTDSYEQYF. The complete variable domain, with remaining parts taken from reference TRBV7-3 and TRBJ2-7, reads GAGVSQTPSNKVTEKGKYVELRCDPISGHTALYWYRQSLGQGPEFLIYFQGTGAADDSGLPNDRFFAVRPEGSVSTLKIQRTERGDSAVYLCASSMTDSYEQYFGPGTRLTVT.

This clone was found once. The V call is TRBV11-2, the J call TRBJ1-2, with D possibly being TRBD1 (5 bases). The CDR3 has 16 residues. Trimming cost V 1 base and J 8 bases, with 20 bases left between them. Germline-derived CDR1 and CDR2 are SGHAT and FQNNGV. CDR3 coding DNA: TGTGCCAGCAGCTTAGGCGTCCGGGACTATTTGGGGGGCTACACCTTC. Translated: CASSLGVRDYLGGYTF.

The J gene is TRBJ2-5, the V gene TRBV29-1, with D perhaps TRBD2 (5 bases). V was clipped by 2 bases and J by 4 bases, with 11 bases between them. CDR1 and CDR2 (germline): SQVTM, ANQGSEA. The CDR3 totals 13 residues. In DNA form, the CDR3 reads TGCAGCGTTGAATATGAGGGCGTAGAGACCCAGTACTTC. As protein: CSVEYEGVETQYF.

The chain combines TRBV19 with TRBJ1-2; D may be TRBD1 (5 bases). Trimming removed 1 base from V and 5 bases from J, with 8 bases in between. This CDR3 comprises 13 residues. Germline V lookup: CDR1 LNHDA, CDR2 SQIVND (reference sequence). The CDR3 nucleotides read TGTGCCAGTAGTATAGCGACAGAGTATGGCTACACCTTC. This gives the protein CASSIATEYGYTF.

This chain connects TRBV5-4 to TRBJ2-1, with TRBD1 matching 11 bases. Trimming cost V 4 bases and J 9 bases; bases outside gene matches: 9. Germline lookup yields CDR1 SGHNT and CDR2 YYREEE (reference sequence). The CDR3 is 15 residues long. CDR3: CASSAGTGGLGEQFF. The CDR3, as DNA: TGTGCCAGCAGCGCCGGGACAGGGGGGCTTGGTGAGCAGTTCTTC.